These T cell receptor beta chains were read from a single sample in a study of blood T cell repertoires in COVID-19. The method was immunoSEQ multiplex PCR; TCRdb's version includes in-frame clones alone and lacks a portion of them. This sample has a few hundred thousand clones, with 70% to 90% found just once. Sequenced sample: peripheral blood. The receptor source for this set is a middle-aged man with COVID-19, enrolled during active disease. The CDR3 runs from the conserved cysteine through the conserved F or W. The D gene is left open where the match is weak. Clone size, where shown, is once, few, many, or a class for clones that have expanded.

D	size	V	J	DNA	CDR3
TRBD1	-	TRBV5-1	TRBJ1-1	TGCGCCAGCAGCTTGGGGGGGACAGGGACCCTGAACACTGAAGCTTTCTTT	CASSLGGTGTLNTEAFF
-	-	TRBV28	TRBJ1-5	TGTGCCAGCAGTCAGCTCAAGGACAGAACCCCCCGACTCCAGCATTTT	CASSQLKDRTPRLQHF
-	-	TRBV11-2	TRBJ1-1	TGTGCCAGCAGCTTCCCAGGGATGAACACTGAAGCTTTCTTT	CASSFPGMNTEAFF
-	-	TRBV7-2	TRBJ2-5	TGTGCCAGCAGCTTAGCCGGGTGGGAGACCCAGTACTTC	CASSLAGWETQYF
TRBD2	-	TRBV5-1	TRBJ2-5	TGCGCCAGCAGCGCGACCCTAGCGGGAGCACCATCCGGAGAGACCCAGTACTTC	CASSATLAGAPSGETQYF
-	once	TRBV5-6	TRBJ2-7	TGTGCCAGCAGCCCGGGCCTGCCGGGGGAGCAGTACTTC	CASSPGLPGEQYF
TRBD2	-	TRBV6-6	TRBJ2-1	TGTGCCAGCAGAGCCGGGACTAGCGGGGGGGCTAGGGAGCAGTTCTTC	CASRAGTSGGAREQFF
-	-	TRBV4-2	TRBJ2-5	TGTGCCAGCAGCCACTCCACTGACTACCAAGAGACCCAGTACTTC	CASSHSTDYQETQYF
-	-	TRBV9	TRBJ1-3	TGTGCCAGCAGCAAATACCCCCGGGGAGCCTCCTCTGGAAACACCATATATTTT	CASSKYPRGASSGNTIYF
-	-	TRBV2	TRBJ2-5	TGTGCCAGCAGTGAATGGACAGCAAGTATACAGACCCAGTACTTC	CASSEWTASIQTQYF
-	-	TRBV9	TRBJ1-1	TGTGCCAGCAGCGTATCAGGGTTAAACACTGAAGCTTTCTTT	CASSVSGLNTEAFF
-	few	TRBV7-9	TRBJ2-2	TGTGCCAGCAGCGGTCGGCGGACAGAGAACACCGGGGAGCTGTTTTTT	CASSGRRTENTGELFF
TRBD2	-	TRBV6-4	TRBJ2-1	TGTGCCAGCAGTGACTCAGCGGGAGGGTACAATGAGCAGTTCTTC	CASSDSAGGYNEQFF
TRBD2	-	TRBV13	TRBJ2-7	TGTGCCAGCAGCTTTTCCGAGAGCGGGAGCTCGGGAGAGCAGTACTTC	CASSFSESGSSGEQYF
-	-	TRBV6-4	TRBJ2-3	TGTGCCAGCAGTGACTCGATTGAGGGAGGTACGCAGTATTTT	CASSDSIEGGTQYF
-	-	TRBV6-5	TRBJ2-2	TGTGCCAGCAGTTCCAGGAGGGGAGAAGTGTCCGGGGAGCTGTTTTTT	CASSSRRGEVSGELFF
TRBD1	-	TRBV10-3	TRBJ1-6	TGTGCCATGGGGACAGGGGCTAATTCACCCCTCCACTTT	CAMGTGANSPLHF
-	-	TRBV6-2/TRBV6-3	TRBJ2-7	TGTGCCAGCAGTTCCCGGGACACGCCGTCCTACGAGCAGTACTTC	CASSSRDTPSYEQYF
TRBD2	-	TRBV11-2	TRBJ2-3	TGTGCCAGCAGCCCAACCTTAGGACTAGCGGGGGGCACAGATACGCAGTATTTT	CASSPTLGLAGGTDTQYF
-	-	TRBV7-2	TRBJ2-3	TGTGCCAGCAGCTTAGAAGGGGCCGCGGCAGATACGCAGTATTTT	CASSLEGAAADTQYF
-	-	TRBV4-2	TRBJ1-3	TGTGCCAGCAGCCAAGAAATTAGCGGTGATGGAAACACCATATATTTT	CASSQEISGDGNTIYF
TRBD2	-	TRBV11-1	TRBJ2-1	TGTGCCAGCAGCTTTGACGGCGGGAGGCTGCGCAATGAGCAGTTCTTC	CASSFDGGRLRNEQFF
TRBD1	once	TRBV18	TRBJ1-5	TGTGCCAGCTCATCGACAGGGGTGGATCAGCCCCAGCATTTT	CASSSTGVDQPQHF
TRBD1	-	TRBV7-2	TRBJ1-4	TGTGCCAGCAGCTTAAGACAGGGGGCGCCGGCTAATGAAAAACTGTTTTTT	CASSLRQGAPANEKLFF
TRBD1	-	TRBV3-1/TRBV3-2	TRBJ2-7	TGTGCCAGCAGCCACACGAGGGACAGGAACCTGCTCTACGAGCAGTACTTC	CASSHTRDRNLLYEQYF
TRBD1	-	TRBV11-2	TRBJ1-1	TGTGCCAGCAGCCTCGGGACAGGGCTAGCTTTCTTT	CASSLGTGLAFF
TRBD2	-	TRBV5-6	TRBJ2-3	TGTGCCAGCAGTCCCGAGCGGGGGAAAAGCACAGATACGCAGTATTTT	CASSPERGKSTDTQYF
TRBD2	-	TRBV23-1	TRBJ2-1	TGCGCCAGCAGTCAACCCACTGGGACAATTCCGGGACTAGCGGGGGGGATTTCCTACAATGAGCAGTTCTTC	CASSQPTGTIPGLAGGISYNEQFF
-	-	TRBV9	TRBJ2-3	TGTGCCAGCAGCACGGGCCCCCGGGGGACAGATACGCAGTATTTT	CASSTGPRGTDTQYF
TRBD1	-	TRBV6-6	TRBJ2-7	TGTGCCAGCAGTTACACGAACAGGGGAACCTACGAGCAGTACTTC	CASSYTNRGTYEQYF
-	once	TRBV5-1	TRBJ2-2	TGCGCCAGCAGCTTGGTGGCCAACACCGGGGAGCTGTTTTTT	CASSLVANTGELFF
-	medium-sized	TRBV18	TRBJ1-2	TGTGCCAGCTCCCTCGATACCACTTATGGCTACACCTTC	CASSLDTTYGYTF
TRBD1	-	TRBV18	TRBJ1-6	TGTGCCAGCTCACCACGCGGACAGGGGGCTTCCTCGGACCCTCGTTATAATTCACCCCTCCACTTT	CASSPRGQGASSDPRYNSPLHF
-	-	TRBV3-1/TRBV3-2	TRBJ2-4	TGTGCCAGCAGCCGGAGGGGCCCGAGAAACATTCAGTACTTC	CASSRRGPRNIQYF
TRBD1	-	TRBV18	TRBJ1-6	TGTGCCAGCTCACCTTTCCGGGACAGGAAAAAAGCGATTAATTCACCCCTCCACTTT	CASSPFRDRKKAINSPLHF
-	-	TRBV4-3	TRBJ2-3	TGCGCCAGCAGCGAAGCAATTACAGGCACAGATACGCAGTATTTT	CASSEAITGTDTQYF
TRBD1	-	TRBV6-4	TRBJ2-7	TGTGCCAGCAGTGCCCGGGAACAGGGGGAGCAGTACTTC	CASSAREQGEQYF
-	-	TRBV2	TRBJ1-6	TGTGCCAGTAAACCGACACTTACAGATTCACCCCTCCACTTT	CASKPTLTDSPLHF
-	-	TRBV7-3	TRBJ1-1	TGTGCCAGCAGTCGAAACGGGGATATGAACACTGAAGCTTTCTTT	CASSRNGDMNTEAFF
-	-	TRBV11-2	TRBJ2-6	TGTGCCAGCAGCTTATGGGGTTCCTCTGGGGCCAACATCCTGACTTTC	CASSLWGSSGANILTF
TRBD2	-	TRBV7-9	TRBJ2-5	TGTGCCAGCAGCCTGGGACTAGCGGGCGAGACCCAGTACTTC	CASSLGLAGETQYF
-	-	TRBV27	TRBJ1-4	TGTGCCAGCAGGCCAGGGAATAATGAAAAACTGTTTTTT	CASRPGNNEKLFF
-	-	TRBV15	TRBJ1-5	TGTGCCACCAGCAGAGCCAGGGGTAGGGCGCAGCCCCAGCATTTT	CATSRARGRAQPQHF
-	-	TRBV28	TRBJ1-2	TGTGCCAGCAGTAGGGGTAGCGGCTACACCTTC	CASSRGSGYTF
TRBD1	-	TRBV5-8	TRBJ1-5	TGTGCCAGCAGTACCGGGACAGGTAAAAATCAGCCCCAGCATTTT	CASSTGTGKNQPQHF
-	-	TRBV5-1	TRBJ1-1	TGCGCCAGCAGCACACAAAGGCAGGGTAGTTCCATTGCTTTCTTT	CASSTQRQGSSIAFF
TRBD1	-	TRBV7-9	TRBJ2-7	TGTGCCAGCAGCTCTACCGGGACAGGGGGATATGAGCAGTACTTC	CASSSTGTGGYEQYF
-	-	TRBV4-1	TRBJ2-7	TGCGCCAGCAGCCCCCAAGCAGGCGGGGGCCTCTCCTACGAGCAGTACTTC	CASSPQAGGGLSYEQYF
TRBD1	-	TRBV5-6	TRBJ1-5	TGTGCCAGCACAAAGGGACAGGGCTATCAGCCCCAGCATTTT	CASTKGQGYQPQHF
-	once	TRBV29-1	TRBJ2-3	TGCAGCGTTGAAGAGGGCCCTATTCCGGATACGCAGTATTTT	CSVEEGPIPDTQYF
-	once	TRBV2	TRBJ2-1	TGTGCCAGCTGCGGGGAGTACGTGCAGTTCTTC	CASCGEYVQFF
-	-	TRBV4-1	TRBJ1-5	TGCGCCAGCAGCCAAACAAAGGAGGTTAGCAATCAGCCCCAGCATTTT	CASSQTKEVSNQPQHF
-	-	TRBV29-1	TRBJ2-5	TGCAGCGCCGAAGGGGGTGGGACCCAGTACTTC	CSAEGGGTQYF